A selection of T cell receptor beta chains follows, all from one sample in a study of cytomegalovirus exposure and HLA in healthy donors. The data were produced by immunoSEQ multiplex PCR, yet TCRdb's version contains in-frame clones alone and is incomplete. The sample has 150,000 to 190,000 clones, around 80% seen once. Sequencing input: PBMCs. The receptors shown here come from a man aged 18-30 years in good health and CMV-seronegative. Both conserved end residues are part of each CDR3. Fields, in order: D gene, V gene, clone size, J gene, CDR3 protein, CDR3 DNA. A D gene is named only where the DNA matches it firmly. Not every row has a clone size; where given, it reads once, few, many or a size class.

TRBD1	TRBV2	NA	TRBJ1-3	CASRQGAKGNTIYF	TGTGCCAGCCGACAGGGGGCAAAAGGAAACACCATATATTTT
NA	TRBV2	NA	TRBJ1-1	CAIKRAMNTEAFF	TGTGCCATTAAGAGGGCAATGAACACTGAAGCTTTCTTT
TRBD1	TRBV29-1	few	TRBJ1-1	CSVPGQGAPRAFF	TGCAGCGTCCCGGGACAGGGGGCCCCTAGGGCTTTCTTT
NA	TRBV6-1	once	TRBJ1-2	CASSEGGSYGYTF	TGTGCCAGCAGTGAGGGAGGGAGCTATGGCTACACCTTC
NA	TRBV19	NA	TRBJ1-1	CASSQTAGTEAFF	TGTGCCAGTAGTCAAACCGCAGGCACTGAAGCTTTCTTT
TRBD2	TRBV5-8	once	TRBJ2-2	CASSRGAGELFF	TGTGCCAGCAGCCGGGGGGCCGGGGAGCTGTTTTTT
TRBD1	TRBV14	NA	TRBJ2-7	CASSHWDSSFREQYF	TGTGCCAGCAGCCACTGGGACAGCTCTTTTCGCGAGCAGTACTTC
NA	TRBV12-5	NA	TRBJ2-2	CVSSGSFNTGELFF	TGTGTCTCATCCGGGTCCTTTAACACCGGGGAGCTGTTTTTT
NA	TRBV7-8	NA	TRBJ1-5	CASSQRRGGNQPQHF	TGTGCCAGCAGCCAGAGAAGGGGTGGCAATCAGCCCCAGCATTTT
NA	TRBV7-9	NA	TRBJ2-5	CASSRGLEETQYF	TGTGCCAGCAGCCGCGGACTTGAAGAGACCCAGTACTTC
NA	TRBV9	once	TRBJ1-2	CASNPRGNYGYTF	TGTGCCAGCAACCCCCGGGGTAACTATGGCTACACCTTC
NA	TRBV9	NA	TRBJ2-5	CASSVGTRGETQYF	TGTGCCAGCAGCGTAGGGACCCGAGGGGAGACCCAGTACTTC
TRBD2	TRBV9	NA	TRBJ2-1	CASSVGRTSGPNEQFF	TGTGCCAGCAGCGTAGGAAGGACTAGCGGACCAAATGAGCAGTTCTTC
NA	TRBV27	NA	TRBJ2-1	CASSLGGNEQFF	TGTGCCAGCAGTTTAGGAGGCAATGAGCAGTTCTTC
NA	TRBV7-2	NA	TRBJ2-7	CASSYRDTTYEQYF	TGTGCCAGCAGCTACCGGGACACCACCTACGAGCAGTACTTC
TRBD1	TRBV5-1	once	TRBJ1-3	CASSTWTGKGNTIYF	TGCGCCAGCAGCACCTGGACAGGGAAAGGAAACACCATATATTTT
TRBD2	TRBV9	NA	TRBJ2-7	CASSVDLAGSYEQYF	TGTGCCAGCAGCGTAGATCTAGCGGGATCCTACGAGCAGTACTTC
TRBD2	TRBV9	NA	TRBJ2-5	CASSPPGGEETQYF	TGTGCCAGCAGCCCCCCGGGGGGAGAGGAGACCCAGTACTTC
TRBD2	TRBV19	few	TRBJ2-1	CASSINLAGGYNEQFF	TGTGCCAGTAGTATAAACCTAGCGGGAGGGTACAATGAGCAGTTCTTC
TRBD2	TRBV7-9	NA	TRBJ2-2	CASSLLAGAAGELFF	TGTGCCAGCAGCTTACTAGCGGGAGCGGCCGGGGAGCTGTTTTTT
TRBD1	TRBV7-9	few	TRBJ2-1	CSSSLGQGVTYNEQFF	TGTTCCAGCAGCTTAGGACAGGGCGTAACTTACAATGAGCAGTTCTTC
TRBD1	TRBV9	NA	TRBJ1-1	CASSLTGDTEAFF	TGTGCCAGCAGCCTCACAGGGGACACTGAAGCTTTCTTT
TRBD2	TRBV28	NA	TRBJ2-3	CASSRTSGTDTQYF	TGTGCCAGCAGTCGGACTAGCGGCACAGATACGCAGTATTTT
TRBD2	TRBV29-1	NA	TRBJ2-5	CSVGGVETQYF	TGCAGCGTGGGAGGGGTAGAGACCCAGTACTTC
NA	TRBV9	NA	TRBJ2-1	CASSVNPERDFNYNEQFF	TGTGCCAGCAGCGTAAATCCAGAACGGGACTTCAACTACAATGAGCAGTTCTTC
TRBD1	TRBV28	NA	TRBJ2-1	CASSSPGTGGVEQFF	TGTGCCAGCAGTTCCCCCGGGACAGGGGGAGTAGAGCAGTTCTTC
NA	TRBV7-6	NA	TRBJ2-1	CASSLRGYNEQFF	TGTGCCAGCAGCTTACGCGGTTACAATGAGCAGTTCTTC
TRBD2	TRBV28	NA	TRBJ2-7	CASSRSGGGSPSYEQYF	TGTGCCAGCAGCCGGTCCGGGGGAGGGAGTCCTTCCTACGAGCAGTACTTC
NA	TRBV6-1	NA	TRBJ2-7	CAGSWGVGAEQYF	TGTGCCGGCTCGTGGGGGGTTGGGGCCGAGCAGTACTTC
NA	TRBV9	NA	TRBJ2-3	CASSRTLADTDTQYF	TGTGCCAGCAGCAGGACCCTAGCTGACACAGATACGCAGTATTTT
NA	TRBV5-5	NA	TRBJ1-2	CASSPDRFYGYTF	TGTGCCAGCAGCCCCGACAGGTTTTATGGCTACACCTTC
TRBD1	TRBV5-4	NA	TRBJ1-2	CASSSRTGVDYGYTF	TGTGCCAGCAGCTCGCGGACAGGGGTTGACTATGGCTACACCTTC
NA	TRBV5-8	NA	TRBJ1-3	CASSLAQGGATGNTIYF	TGTGCCAGCAGCTTGGCCCAGGGAGGGGCAACTGGAAACACCATATATTTT
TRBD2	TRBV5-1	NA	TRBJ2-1	CASSTSGSKDEQFF	TGCGCCAGCAGCACTAGCGGGAGTAAGGATGAGCAGTTCTTC
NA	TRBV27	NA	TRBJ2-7	CASSTQDGSYEQYF	TGTGCCAGCAGTACCCAAGACGGGTCCTACGAGCAGTACTTC
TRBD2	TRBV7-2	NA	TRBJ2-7	CASSLARTSGITGSYEQYF	TGTGCCAGCAGCTTAGCGCGCACTAGCGGGATCACCGGCTCCTACGAGCAGTACTTC
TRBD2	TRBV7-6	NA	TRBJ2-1	CASTPLAGGGNEQFF	TGTGCCAGCACCCCCCTAGCGGGAGGAGGGAATGAGCAGTTCTTC
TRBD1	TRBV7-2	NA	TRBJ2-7	CASSLVPGGPEQYF	TGTGCCAGCAGCTTAGTGCCAGGGGGCCCAGAGCAGTACTTC
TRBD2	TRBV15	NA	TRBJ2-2	CATSSSTGGGTGELFF	TGTGCCACCAGCAGTAGCACGGGAGGAGGCACCGGGGAGCTGTTTTTT
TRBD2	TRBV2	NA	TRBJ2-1	CASSETSGGSEFF	TGTGCCAGCAGTGAGACTAGCGGGGGGTCTGAGTTCTTC
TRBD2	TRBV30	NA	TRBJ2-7	CAWSVPETSGSYEQYF	TGTGCCTGGAGTGTACCCGAGACTAGCGGGAGCTACGAGCAGTACTTC
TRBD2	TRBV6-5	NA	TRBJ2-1	CASSYMAGAYNEQFF	TGTGCCAGCAGTTACATGGCGGGAGCCTACAATGAGCAGTTCTTC
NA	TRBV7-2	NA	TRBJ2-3	CASSLAKRGTDTQYF	TGTGCCAGCAGCTTAGCAAAGCGGGGCACAGATACGCAGTATTTT
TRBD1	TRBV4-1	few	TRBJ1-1	CASSQPGTGANTEAFF	TGCGCCAGCAGCCAACCGGGGACAGGGGCCAACACTGAAGCTTTCTTT
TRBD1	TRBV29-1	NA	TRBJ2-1	CSVAGGARSWAGNEQFF	TGCAGCGTAGCAGGGGGCGCGCGGTCTTGGGCGGGAAATGAGCAGTTCTTC
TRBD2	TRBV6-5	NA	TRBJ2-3	CASSISGRLPDTQYF	TGTGCCAGCAGCATTAGCGGGCGTCTTCCAGATACGCAGTATTTT